The source of this TCR beta chain is a study of cytomegalovirus exposure and HLA in healthy donors. Study summary: The roughly 120 validation repertoires, a later analysis reported, used the same platform as the approximately 650 first-cohort repertoires.

General observations from the study: The classifier was said to identify cytomegalovirus status with high specificity and sensitivity.

Here immunoSEQ multiplex PCR was the method, and the copy in TCRdb shows in-frame clones only, minus some. The data show a few hundred thousand clones, approximately 88% seen once. Looked up from germline, CDR1 is SGHNT and CDR2 is YYREEE (reference sequence). V lost 1 base and J 0 bases, leaving 10 bases between the germline ends. This CDR3 is built from 15 residues. This clone came up once. Antigen: not known. The sample consisted of PBMCs. V gene TRBV5-4 combines with J gene TRBJ2-5; D remains ambiguous. This clonotype originated in a woman aged 25 to 45 in good health and CMV-seropositive. CDR3 sequence reads: CASSLRSTNQETQYF. CDR3 nucleotides: TGTGCCAGCAGCTTGCGTAGTACAAACCAAGAGACCCAGTACTTC.